This T cell receptor (beta chain) comes out of a study of molecular identifiers for immune sequencing clone quantification (dated by TCRdb to between 2017 and 2018). Describing the broader study: For a replicate experiment, RNA from 20,000 or 100,000 naive CD8 T cells was divided into five aliquots, of which four were sequenced. This methods study benchmarked molecular-identifier clustering-based TCR repertoire sequencing (MIDCIRS) and TCR RNA copy counting, using CD8 T cells to do so. The research as a whole found: Highly expanded clone sizes could be underestimated because identical TCR molecules may share a barcode. Spiked-in Jurkat TCR RNA (about ten copies' worth), which is not part of the donor repertoire, was contained in the naive libraries. In CMV-specific effector cells, over 99% of molecules were held by clones above 20 RNA copies, whereas under 1% of molecules were held by such clones in naive cells. Modeling gave about three recovered TCR RNA copies per cell versus 8 to 10 by digital PCR, implying about 30% capture efficiency. When barcode sub-clustering was left out, chimeric consensus sequences inflated TCR diversity, with chimeras reaching as high as 47%. Even against a background of 750,000 to 1,000,000 naive CD8 T cells, spiked-in Jurkat TCR RNA amounting to a single cell's worth was reported to be detectable.

Here V drops 5 bases and J drops 12 bases, and the junction holds 9 bases not matched to any gene. The germline V gene encodes CDR1 MNHEY and CDR2 SVGAGI. The CDR3 goes from the cysteine to the phenylalanine over 12 residues. Only the CDR3 part of the read is kept: 36 bases, read in frame from the first base. Libraries of naive CD8 T cells were generated from around 20,000 to 1,000,000 sorted cells, with 10%, 30% or 50% of the purified RNA used. Naive CD8 T cells were FACS-sorted as CD8+CD4-CCR7+CD45RA+ on a BD FACSAria II into RLT Plus buffer. To test detection sensitivity, Jurkat RNA equal to over nine TCR copies was added to samples of about 20,000-1,000,000 naive CD8 T cells. Enrichment of CD8 T cells was performed with RosetteSep CD8+ T Cell Enrichment Cocktail and Ficoll-Paque, after which ACK red cell lysis was carried out. The library relied on PCR. Sequenced on a NextSeq 500. Bulk TCR libraries were made following a previously described method, with the TCR primers given in Table S5. Total RNA was purified with the Qiagen AllPrep DNA/RNA kit. Before analysis, reads from multiple sequencing runs of the same library were pooled. Under the source paper's analysis protocol: Reads were retained only if their TCR constant sequence matched exactly, and those retained reads were trimmed to 150 nt and grouped according to their 12-nt molecular barcodes. Reads within each barcode group were sub-clustered using a 15% Levenshtein threshold, and quality-weighted consensus sequences were constructed for each RNA molecule. Non-functional sequences were filtered out, along with any lower-count sequence sitting one edit away from another sequence. On the basis of fitting two negative binomial distributions, barcode sub-clusters with fewer than 20% of the maximum read count were discarded. The public reads were reanalyzed by TCRdb: fastp trimming at Q25, MiXCR alignment, in-frame beta chains only. Each record represents a unique CDR3 protein, reported with the most common genes and DNA among its rows. These V and J calls originate from TCRdb's pipeline instead of the authors' own analysis. This sample lists around 480,000 distinct CDR3 sequences; roughly 26% were detected once. Under 0.85% of the sample goes to the ten largest clones.

This clonotype was detected many times. Its antigen specificity is not known. No much larger clone is present one base from it, and per-base qualities are unavailable. The V gene is TRBV6-5 and the J gene is TRBJ1-1, and 7 bases in between align with TRBD1. The sequencing sample was made of naive CD8+ T cells from blood, with Jurkat cell RNA spiked in. This specimen's cell subset or site label, per the study, means: FACS-sorted CD8+CD4-CCR7+CD45RA+ naive T cells. This TCR was sampled from a human donor in good health. Some libraries in this study had Jurkat cell RNA spiked in. The DNA sequence is as follows: TGTGCCAGCAGTCCCCCGGGACAGCAAACTTTCTTT. The resulting protein is CASSPPGQQTFF.